The clone carrying this T cell receptor (beta chain) came up a few times. No antigen is known for it. The data stem from a study of CD8 T cells in ankylosing spondylitis. Whole-study findings and limits: One TCR beta motif, made up of eight or nine highly homologous variants, appeared characteristic of ankylosing spondylitis blood. Reportedly, matched ankylosing spondylitis synovial fluid was significantly enriched for disease-linked clones.

The germline V gene has CDR1 SGHTA and CDR2 FQGNSA. The CDR3 runs 13 residues. Trimming took off 5 bases at V and 6 bases at J, with 11 bases between the two ends. Each CDR3 protein is one row after TCRdb ran MiXCR on the 5' RACE reads. The profile covers under 850,000 distinct CDR3 sequences, with 15% to 20% appearing a single time and under 20% taken by the ten largest. The chain employs TRBV7-2 and TRBJ2-1, with D hard to call. This clonotype was sampled from a male donor with ankylosing spondylitis. The sequencing sample was made of blood, either unsorted or a sorted T cell fraction (not recorded which). CDR3 protein: CASSMSLVNEQFF. Written as DNA, the CDR3 is TGTGCCAGCAGCATGAGCCTCGTCAATGAGCAGTTCTTC.